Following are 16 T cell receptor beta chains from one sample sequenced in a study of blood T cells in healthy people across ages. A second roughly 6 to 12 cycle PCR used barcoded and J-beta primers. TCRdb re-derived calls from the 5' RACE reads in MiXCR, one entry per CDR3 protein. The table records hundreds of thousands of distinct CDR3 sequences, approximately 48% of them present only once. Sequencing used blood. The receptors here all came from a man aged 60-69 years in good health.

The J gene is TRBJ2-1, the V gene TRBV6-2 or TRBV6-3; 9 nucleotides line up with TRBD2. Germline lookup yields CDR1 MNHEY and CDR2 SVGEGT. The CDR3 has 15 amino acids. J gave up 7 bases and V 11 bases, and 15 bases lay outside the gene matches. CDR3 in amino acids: CASSLLAGKSNEQFF. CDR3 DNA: TGTGCCTCCAGCCTTCTAGCGGGGAAGTCGAATGAGCAGTTCTTC.

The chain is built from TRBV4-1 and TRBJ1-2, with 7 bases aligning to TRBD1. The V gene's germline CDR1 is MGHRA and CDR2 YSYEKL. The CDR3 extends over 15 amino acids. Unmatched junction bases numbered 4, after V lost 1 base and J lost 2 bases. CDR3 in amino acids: CASSQVRGQNYGYTF. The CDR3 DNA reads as TGCGCCAGCAGCCAAGTACGGGGACAGAACTATGGCTACACCTTC.

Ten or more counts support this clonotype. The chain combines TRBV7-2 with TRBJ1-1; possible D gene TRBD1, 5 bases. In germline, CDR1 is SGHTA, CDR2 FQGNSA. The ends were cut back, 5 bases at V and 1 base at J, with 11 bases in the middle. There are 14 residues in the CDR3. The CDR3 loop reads CASSLYTGNTEAFF. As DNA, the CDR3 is TGTGCCAGCAGCCTCTATACAGGGAACACTGAAGCTTTCTTT.

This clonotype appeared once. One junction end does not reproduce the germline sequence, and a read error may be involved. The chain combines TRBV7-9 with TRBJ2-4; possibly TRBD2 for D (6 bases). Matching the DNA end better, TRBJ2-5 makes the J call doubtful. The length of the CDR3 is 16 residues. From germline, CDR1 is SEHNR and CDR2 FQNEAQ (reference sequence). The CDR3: CAGSGGKLDMQETQYF. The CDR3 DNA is TGTGCCGGCAGCGGAGGGAAGTTGGATATGCAAGAGACCCAGTACTTC.

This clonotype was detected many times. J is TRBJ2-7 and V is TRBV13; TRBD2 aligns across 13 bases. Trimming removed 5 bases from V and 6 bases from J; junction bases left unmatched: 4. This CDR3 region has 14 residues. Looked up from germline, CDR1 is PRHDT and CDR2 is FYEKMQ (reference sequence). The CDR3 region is CASSTGLAGAEQYF. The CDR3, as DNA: TGTGCCAGCAGCACCGGACTAGCGGGGGCCGAGCAGTACTTC.

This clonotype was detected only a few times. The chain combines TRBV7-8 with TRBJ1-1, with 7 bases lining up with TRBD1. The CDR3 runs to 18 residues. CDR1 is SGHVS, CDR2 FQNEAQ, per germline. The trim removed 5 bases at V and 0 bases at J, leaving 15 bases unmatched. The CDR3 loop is CASSTASLKQGLNTEAFF. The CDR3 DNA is TGTGCCAGCAGCACTGCTTCCTTAAAACAGGGGCTGAACACTGAAGCTTTCTTT.

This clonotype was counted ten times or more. For the CDR3, the DNA is TGCGCCAGCAGTCGGGACGGATACTCTGGGGCCAACGTCCTGACTTTC. It encodes CASSRDGYSGANVLTF. V and J are TRBV5-1 and TRBJ2-6; D tentatively reads TRBD1 or TRBD2 (5 bases each). The germline V gene encodes CDR1 SGHRS and CDR2 YFSETQ. The germline V and J ends were trimmed by 5 bases and 0 bases, with 12 bases remaining between them. This CDR3 has 16 amino acids. Full variable domain (outside the CDR3, taken from reference TRBV5-1 and TRBJ2-6): KAGVTQTPRYLIKTRGQQVTLSCSPISGHRSVSWYQQTPGQGLQFLFEYFSETQRNKGNFPGRFSGRQFSNSRSEMNVSTLELGDSALYLCASSRDGYSGANVLTFGAGSRLTVL.

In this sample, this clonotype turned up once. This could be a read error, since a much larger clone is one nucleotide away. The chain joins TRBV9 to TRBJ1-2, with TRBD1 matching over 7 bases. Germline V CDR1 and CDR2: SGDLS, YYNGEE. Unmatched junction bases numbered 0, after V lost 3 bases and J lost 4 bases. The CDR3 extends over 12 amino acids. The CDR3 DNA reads TGTGCCAGCAGCGGGGACAGCTATGGCTACACCTTC. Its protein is CASSGDSYGYTF.

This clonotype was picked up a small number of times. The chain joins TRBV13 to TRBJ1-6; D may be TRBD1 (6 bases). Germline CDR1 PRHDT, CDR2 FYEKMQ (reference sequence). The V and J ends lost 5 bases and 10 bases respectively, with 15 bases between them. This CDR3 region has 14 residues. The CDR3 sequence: CASSLDSPSSPLHF. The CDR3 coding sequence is TGTGCCAGCAGCCTGGACAGTCCCTCCTCACCCCTCCACTTT.

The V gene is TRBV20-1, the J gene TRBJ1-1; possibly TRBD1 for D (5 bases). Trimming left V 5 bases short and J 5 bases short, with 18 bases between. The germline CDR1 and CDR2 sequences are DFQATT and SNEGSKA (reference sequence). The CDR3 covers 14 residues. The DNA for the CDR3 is TGCAGTGCTCAGACAAGACAGCGCCGGACTGAAGCTTTCTTT. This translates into CSAQTRQRRTEAFF.

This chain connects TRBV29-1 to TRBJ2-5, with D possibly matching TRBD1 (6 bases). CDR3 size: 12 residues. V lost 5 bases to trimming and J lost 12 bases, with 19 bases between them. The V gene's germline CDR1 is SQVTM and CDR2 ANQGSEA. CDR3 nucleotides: TGCAGCGTTTTCATAGGTACAGGGCGGGAGTACTTC. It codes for CSVFIGTGREYF.

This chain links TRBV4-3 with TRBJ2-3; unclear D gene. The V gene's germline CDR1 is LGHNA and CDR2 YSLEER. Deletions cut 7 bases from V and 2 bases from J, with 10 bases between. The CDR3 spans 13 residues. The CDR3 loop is CASNADATDTQYF. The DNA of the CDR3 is TGCGCCAGCAACGCCGACGCCACAGATACGCAGTATTTT.

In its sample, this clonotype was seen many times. CDR3: CSVEVDLAPYEQYF. CDR3 bases: TGCAGCGTTGAAGTGGATCTTGCTCCCTACGAGCAGTACTTC. The chain uses TRBV29-1 and TRBJ2-7, with D unclear. Deletions cut 1 base from V and 2 bases from J, with 12 bases between. This CDR3 is built from 14 residues. Germline CDR1 reads SQVTM; CDR2 reads ANQGSEA.

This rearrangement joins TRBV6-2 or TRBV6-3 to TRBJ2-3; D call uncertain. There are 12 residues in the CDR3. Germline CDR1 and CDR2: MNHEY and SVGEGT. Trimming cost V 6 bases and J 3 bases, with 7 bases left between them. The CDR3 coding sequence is TGTGCCAGCAGACCCGGAACAGATACGCAGTATTTT. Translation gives CASRPGTDTQYF.

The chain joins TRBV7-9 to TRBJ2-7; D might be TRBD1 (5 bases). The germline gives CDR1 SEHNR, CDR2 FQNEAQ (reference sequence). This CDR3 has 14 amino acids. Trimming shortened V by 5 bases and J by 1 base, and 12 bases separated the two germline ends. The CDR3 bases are TGTGCCAGCAGCGATACAGGCAGATCCTACGAGCAGTACTTC. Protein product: CASSDTGRSYEQYF.

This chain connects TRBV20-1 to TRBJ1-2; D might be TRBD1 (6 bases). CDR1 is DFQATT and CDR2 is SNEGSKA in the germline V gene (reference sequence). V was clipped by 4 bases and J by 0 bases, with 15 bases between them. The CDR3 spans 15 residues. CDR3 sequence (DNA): TGCAGTGCTAAAGAGCCCAGGGGAGCTAACTATGGCTACACCTTC. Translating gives CSAKEPRGANYGYTF.